The 21 T cell receptor beta chains listed next were all sequenced from one sample in a study of T cell repertoires in cytomegalovirus infection. Their target antigens are unknown. TCRdb reprocessed the reads via MiXCR and lists one record per CDR3 protein. The sample has roughly 860,000 distinct CDR3 sequences; about 33% are singletons. This specimen consisted of cultured CD8+ T cells from PBMCs, obtained from culture after CMV antigen stimulation. These receptors all come from a human donor in good health (CMV status not recorded). Some clones in this sample may be carry-over from other donors' samples.

This clonotype was recorded a few times. V usage is TRBV12-3 or TRBV12-4 and J usage is TRBJ2-7; no clear D gene. CDR3 length: 14 residues. V was trimmed by 3 bases and J by 7 bases, leaving 16 bases between them. The CDR3 sequence is CASSLGSLVWEQYF. The CDR3 bases are TGTGCCAGCAGTTTGGGCAGTTTAGTGTGGGAGCAGTACTTC.

This clonotype was found a few times. The chain uses TRBV11-1 and TRBJ2-7, with D possibly being TRBD1 (6 bases). The germline V and J ends were trimmed by 3 bases and 3 bases, with 12 bases remaining between them. Germline CDR1 is SGHAT and CDR2 is FQDESV (reference sequence). This CDR3 spans 14 amino acids. The CDR3 DNA sequence: TGTGCCAGCAGCTTCGGACAGCGATTCTACGAGCAGTACGTC. Translated: CASSFGQRFYEQYV.

This chain joins TRBV19 and TRBJ1-1; TRBD1 is a possible D gene (5 bases). The V and J ends lost 3 bases and 4 bases respectively, with 12 bases between them. CDR1 is LNHDA and CDR2 is SQIVND in the germline V gene (reference sequence). This CDR3 has 14 residues. As DNA, the CDR3 is TGTGCCAGTAGTATGGTTGCTGGGGGCACTGAAGCTTTCTTT. Residues: CASSMVAGGTEAFF.

This clonotype was observed a few times. The J gene is TRBJ1-3, the V gene TRBV10-3, with 8 bases aligning to TRBD1. V was clipped by 10 bases and J by 1 base; unmatched bases: 3. This CDR3 is 13 amino acids long. The germline CDR1 and CDR2 sequences are ENHRY and SYGVKD. The CDR3 DNA is TGTGCCACAGACAGGGGATCTGGAAACACCATATATTTT. This codes for CATDRGSGNTIYF.

The genes are TRBV6-2 or TRBV6-3 and TRBJ2-3; D could derive from TRBD1 or TRBD2 (5 bases each). The CDR3 is made up of 16 amino acids. Germline CDR1 reads MNHEY; CDR2 reads SVGEGT. V lost 6 bases to trimming and J lost 7 bases, with 23 bases between them. The CDR3 DNA reads TGTGCCAGCAGCGCCGCCGGGACCCCGATCGCGAATACGCAGTATTTT. Its translation is CASSAAGTPIANTQYF.

The CDR3 reads CASGDLLGTSGDTDTQYF. DNA of the CDR3: TGTGCCAGCGGTGACCTCTTGGGGACTAGCGGGGACACAGATACGCAGTATTTT. The V gene is TRBV5-4, the J gene TRBJ2-3; 13 nucleotides line up with TRBD2. From germline, CDR1 is SGHNT and CDR2 YYREEE (reference sequence). The CDR3 spans 18 residues. The junction had 13 bases not matched to a gene; V was cut back by 7 bases and J by 2 bases. Supplemented by reference TRBV5-4 and TRBJ2-3, the full variable domain reads ETGVTQSPTHLIKTRGQQVTLRCSSQSGHNTVSWYQQALGQGPQFIFQYYREEENGRGNFPPRFSGLQFPNYSSELNVNALELDDSALYLCASGDLLGTSGDTDTQYFGPGTRLTVL.

CDR3 residues: CASSTGYGNSPLHF. In DNA, the CDR3 is TGTGCCAGTTCGACAGGGTATGGAAATTCACCCCTCCACTTT. The V gene is TRBV27, the J gene TRBJ1-6; TRBD1 agrees at 7 bases. Germline CDR1 MNHEY, CDR2 SMNVEV (reference sequence). The CDR3 runs 14 residues. V lost 9 bases to trimming and J lost 7 bases; unmatched junction nucleotides: 9.

This sequence joins TRBV12-3 or TRBV12-4 and TRBJ2-3; 7 nucleotides align to TRBD2. The CDR3 contains 16 residues. The ends lost 5 bases at V and 2 bases at J; junction bases unmatched: 10. The CDR3 DNA sequence: TGTGCCAGCAGTGCCTGGGGCGGGGGTTTCACAGATACGCAGTATTTT. It encodes CASSAWGGGFTDTQYF.

The table lists this clonotype with a few counts. This chain links TRBV19 with TRBJ2-1, with 8 bases identical to TRBD2. Trimming at V came to 5 bases and at J to 8 bases, leaving 5 bases not matched to a gene. The CDR3 runs 13 residues. The germline gives CDR1 LNHDA, CDR2 SQIVND (reference sequence). The CDR3 sequence is CASSYPGGDEQFF. CDR3 in DNA: TGTGCCAGTAGTTACCCGGGAGGGGATGAGCAGTTCTTC.

This clonotype has a handful of counts. The chain links TRBV28 to TRBJ2-6; D unresolved. The CDR3 is made up of 18 amino acids. Trimming stripped 7 bases from V and 0 bases from J, with 19 bases between. CDR1 and CDR2 (germline): MDHEN, SYDVKM. The CDR3 region is CASTFTVRSLSGANVLTF. CDR3 DNA: TGTGCCAGCACCTTTACAGTCCGAAGCCTCTCTGGGGCCAACGTCCTGACTTTC.

CDR3 DNA sequence: TGCAGCACCCTCCCGGGACAGGGTATATTGACCCAGTACTTC. Its protein product is CSTLPGQGILTQYF. V is TRBV29-1 and J is TRBJ2-5, with 9 positions matching TRBD1. Unmatched junction bases numbered 14, after V lost 8 bases and J lost 7 bases. The germline gives CDR1 SQVTM, CDR2 ANQGSEA. The CDR3 totals 14 residues.

This chain connects TRBV15 to TRBJ2-3; D is unresolved. Trimming shortened V by 0 bases and J by 0 bases, and 13 bases separated the two germline ends. CDR3 length: 17 amino acids. Germline V gene data show CDR1 as LNHNV and CDR2 as YYDKDF (reference sequence). In DNA, the CDR3 is TGTGCCACCAGCAGAGATGACATGAGAGCTAGCACAGATACGCAGTATTTT. Residues: CATSRDDMRASTDTQYF.

The chain couples TRBV6-2 or TRBV6-3 to TRBJ1-1, with TRBD1 as a possible D gene (6 bases). V lost 2 bases to trimming and J lost 2 bases, with 9 bases between them. Germline lookup yields CDR1 MNHEY and CDR2 SVGEGT. CDR3 length equals 14 residues. CDR3 sequence reads: CASSYLQGNTEAFF. The CDR3 DNA reads as TGTGCCAGCAGTTACCTACAGGGCAACACTGAAGCTTTCTTT.

The chain combines TRBV6-6 with TRBJ1-1; 7 nucleotides agree with TRBD1. V trimming: 5 bases; J trimming: 1 base; junction bases outside the gene matches: 10. The CDR3 loop spans 16 amino acids. Looked up from germline, CDR1 is MNHNY and CDR2 is SVGAGI (reference sequence). The CDR3 DNA is TGTGCCAGCAGTCTAACAGGGGCTCCGAGGAACACTGAAGCTTTCTTT. Translating it yields CASSLTGAPRNTEAFF.

This clonotype was counted a few times. This chain connects TRBV28 to TRBJ2-1; possibly TRBD1 for D (6 bases). This CDR3 comprises 17 residues. The V and J ends lost 2 bases and 4 bases respectively, with 18 bases between them. The germline gives CDR1 MDHEN, CDR2 SYDVKM. The CDR3 spells CASSLDPAGVTYNEQFF. The CDR3, as DNA: TGTGCCAGCAGTTTAGACCCGGCAGGGGTGACTTACAATGAGCAGTTCTTC.

This clonotype has a count of ten or more. The genes are TRBV7-9 and TRBJ2-3; 9 bases are shared with TRBD1. V lost 5 bases to trimming and J lost 0 bases; unmatched junction nucleotides: 6. Germline CDR1 is SEHNR and CDR2 is FQNEAQ (reference sequence). The CDR3 runs 16 residues. CDR3 region: CASSPQGAPSTDTQYF. In DNA, the CDR3 is TGTGCCAGCAGCCCACAGGGGGCGCCGAGCACAGATACGCAGTATTTT. The whole variable domain, remainder taken from reference TRBV7-9 and TRBJ2-3, is DTGVSQNPRHKITKRGQNVTFRCDPISEHNRLYWYRQTLGQGPEFLTYFQNEAQLEKSRLLSDRFSAERPKGSFSTLEIQRTEQGDSAMYLCASSPQGAPSTDTQYFGPGTRLTVL.

Only a few counts were recorded for this clonotype. The CDR3 coding sequence is TGTGCCAGCAGCTCCGGGGGTTCGCAGGGAGGTACTGAAGCTTTCTTT. Its protein product is CASSSGGSQGGTEAFF. The chain has TRBV5-5 and TRBJ1-1; TRBD1 is a possible D gene (5 bases). Germline V gene sequence: CDR1 SGHKS, CDR2 YYEKEE (reference sequence). The CDR3 length is 16 residues. V lost 3 bases and J lost 5, with 20 bases in between.

The J gene is TRBJ2-7, the V gene TRBV7-6; no definite D call. Trimming cost V 1 base and J 3 bases, with 13 bases left between them. This CDR3 comprises 15 residues. Germline loops: CDR1 SGHVS, CDR2 FNYEAQ. CDR3 amino acids: CASSLVVRGLYEQYF. CDR3 nucleotide sequence: TGTGCCAGCAGCTTAGTAGTCAGAGGCCTCTACGAGCAGTACTTC. The full variable domain, its missing parts supplied by reference TRBV7-6 and TRBJ2-7, is GAGVSQSPRYKVTKRGQDVALRCDPISGHVSLYWYRQALGQGPEFLTYFNYEAQQDKSGLPNDRFSAERPEGSISTLTIQRTEQRDSAMYRCASSLVVRGLYEQYFGPGTRLTVT.

The table lists this clonotype with a few counts. The chain joins TRBV4-1 to TRBJ2-2; a possible D gene is TRBD1 (6 bases). The V end lost 1 base, the J end lost 2 bases, and 17 bases lay between the germline ends. CDR1 and CDR2 from the germline V gene are MGHRA and YSYEKL. The CDR3 is 18 amino acids. The CDR3 DNA reads as TGCGCCAGCAGCCAAGGTGCAGGGGTCCTAATCAACACCGGGGAGCTGTTTTTT. Translation gives CASSQGAGVLINTGELFF.

The chain joins TRBV2 to TRBJ1-2; weak D call: TRBD1 (5 bases). The germline gives CDR1 SNHLY, CDR2 FYNNEI. V was cut by 8 bases and J by 0 bases, with 19 bases left in between. This CDR3 has 16 amino acids. CDR3 region: CASPDGGNLANYGYTF. The CDR3 DNA follows: TGTGCCAGCCCCGACGGGGGGAACTTAGCTAACTATGGCTACACCTTC. Combining the CDR3 with reference TRBV2 and TRBJ1-2 gives the whole variable domain EPEVTQTPSHQVTQMGQEVILRCVPISNHLYFYWYRQILGQKVEFLVSFYNNEISEKSEIFDDQFSVERPDGSNFTLKIRSTKLEDSAMYFCASPDGGNLANYGYTFGSGTRLTVV.

This clonotype showed up just a few times. This sequence joins TRBV18 and TRBJ2-4, with D possibly TRBD1 on 6 matching bases. The CDR3 totals 18 residues. In germline, CDR1 is KGHSH, CDR2 LQKENI. V was trimmed by 2 bases and J by 8 bases, leaving 25 bases between them. The CDR3 reads CASSPYRVPVEGKDIQYF. The CDR3 nucleotides are TGTGCCAGCTCACCATACAGGGTACCGGTGGAAGGGAAAGACATTCAGTACTTC.